This entry is about one T cell receptor beta chain. The specificity of this receptor is unknown. No clone much larger than this one lies a single base away; base qualities are absent. The germline V end is reduced by 0 bases and the J end by 8 bases; junction bases left unmatched: 14. There are 17 amino acids in the CDR3, from cysteine to phenylalanine inclusive. The entry retains the CDR3 DNA only, 51 bases that are in frame from base 1. The germline V gene encodes CDR1 SGHRS and CDR2 YFSETQ. TCR beta libraries were generated from genomic DNA with the immunoSEQ kit, following the manufacturer's recommendations. To prepare libraries, a first multiplex PCR with proprietary primers was run, followed by a second PCR that added unique barcodes, and a bead cleanup was done after each round. Each sample batch included a kit-provided positive control reaction and a negative control reaction. The final libraries were assessed on an Agilent 4200 TapeStation D1000 ScreenTape, pooled by volume, and quantified by qPCR. Sequencing was performed on an Illumina NextSeq500 using a MidOutput 150-cycle cartridge, with 156 Read1 cycles, 15 Index1 cycles, and the kit custom primers. The pooled library was loaded at roughly 1 pM with an approximately 21% PhiX control spike-in. The original methods were these. Vendor-processed data were analyzed in R, with a clonotype defined as all T cells sharing the same CDR3 nucleotide sequence. In the clone abundance analyses, frequencies in each sample were normalized to that sample's 10,000 most abundant clones. Before analysis, public T cell clones were removed, and these numbered fewer than six per sample on average. An abundance difference of at least 32-fold between compartments was the criterion for calling clonotypes tumor-enriched or baseline blood-enriched. Clonotypes expanded or contracted between blood time points were identified with a beta-binomial differential abundance model. The Baroni-Urbani and Buser coefficient was used to measure tumor-blood repertoire similarity, and groups were compared with two-tailed Wilcoxon tests in R. TCRdb took this table from immuneACCESS and kept in-frame rearrangements with V and J called. Such tables lack part of the clones; where checked against another copy, unresolved V genes explain under half of the gap, and the rest is unexplained. That table is the source of V, J and clone size, and D and trimming were worked out from the DNA. For this sample there are roughly 120,000 clones; approximately 80% appear just once. Of the sample, 1.5% to 2% is held by the ten largest clones.

This specimen's time point label, interpreted: blood 2 weeks post-SBRT. The treatment or condition label corresponds to: 15 Gy SBRT to primary tumor, nephrectomy 4 weeks later. To follow tumor-enriched clonotypes, serial peripheral blood was collected from radiation-treated patients at baseline and at 2 weeks and 4 weeks after SBRT. Every patient had renal cell carcinoma of clear cell pathology. The QIAamp DNA Blood Mini Kit (Qiagen) was used to prepare genomic DNA for TCR sequencing. The analyses included just those samples that passed every quality control check. The record originates from a study of radiation and T cells in renal cell carcinoma (dated by TCRdb to about 2020). Regarding the complete study: The samples were drawn from a clinical trial, where primary renal cell carcinomas were treated with 15 Gy of stereotactic body radiation therapy and then removed by nephrectomy 4 weeks afterward. In the 40 to 60 samples combined, 4 million to 5 million unique CDR3 nucleotide sequences were found, encoding approximately 2,800,000 unique CDR3 amino acid sequences. TCR beta sequencing covered 50 to 55 samples in total, comprising around 26 tumors and around 27 peripheral blood samples.

Study-wide conclusions, independent of this receptor: Changes in the blood repertoire were not tracked past 4 weeks after treatment. Because pretreatment tumor biopsies were not available, the baseline intratumoral presence of clonotypes could not be determined. In blood, the top tumor clonotypes increased between baseline and 2 weeks post-radiation and then shrank by 4 weeks, which suggests that tumor-resident clones expanded only transiently. The single-armed trial design could not address effects of radiation dose or scheduling on the TCR repertoire.

This receptor was identified in a woman aged 60-75 years with renal cell carcinoma. The chain is encoded by TRBV5-1 joined to TRBJ1-1; 9 of the junction bases match TRBD1. The sequencing here drew on blood, taken from a patient whose treatment included radiotherapy and nephrectomy. The CDR3 amino acid sequence is: CASSLAPQGAGVQEAFF. Read as DNA, the sequence is TGCGCCAGCAGCTTGGCTCCACAGGGGGCGGGTGTGCAAGAAGCTTTCTTT.